Included here is one TCR beta chain sequence, with context. Individuals drawn from approximately 26 US areas were about 18 to 90 years old. Participant-reported clinical history was the basis for cohort assignment. V lost 2 bases and J 4 bases, leaving 5 bases between the germline ends. The CDR3 length is 12 residues. Germline loops: CDR1 ENHRY, CDR2 SYGVKD. Original data processing: By means of reference gene primer amplification, nucleated cell counts were estimated. Some clones are missing from TCRdb's copy, which holds only in-frame ones; the method was immunoSEQ multiplex PCR. V and J calls and clone size are given by that table; D and trimming were obtained from the DNA. Here the sample spans about 250,000 clones, roughly 87% being singletons. This sample stems from a study of blood T cell repertoires in COVID-19. Study-level information: T cells, B-cell-depleted T cells, or PBMCs provided the cDNA or gDNA that served as material.

Material: PBMCs or T cells enriched from blood (not recorded which). The sequence came from a woman in her 30s with acute COVID-19. V is TRBV10-3 and J is TRBJ1-2, with a tentative D call TRBD1 (5 bases). CDR3 sequence reads: CAISEGAYGYTF. CDR3 DNA: TGTGCCATCAGTGAGGGGGCCTATGGCTACACCTTC.